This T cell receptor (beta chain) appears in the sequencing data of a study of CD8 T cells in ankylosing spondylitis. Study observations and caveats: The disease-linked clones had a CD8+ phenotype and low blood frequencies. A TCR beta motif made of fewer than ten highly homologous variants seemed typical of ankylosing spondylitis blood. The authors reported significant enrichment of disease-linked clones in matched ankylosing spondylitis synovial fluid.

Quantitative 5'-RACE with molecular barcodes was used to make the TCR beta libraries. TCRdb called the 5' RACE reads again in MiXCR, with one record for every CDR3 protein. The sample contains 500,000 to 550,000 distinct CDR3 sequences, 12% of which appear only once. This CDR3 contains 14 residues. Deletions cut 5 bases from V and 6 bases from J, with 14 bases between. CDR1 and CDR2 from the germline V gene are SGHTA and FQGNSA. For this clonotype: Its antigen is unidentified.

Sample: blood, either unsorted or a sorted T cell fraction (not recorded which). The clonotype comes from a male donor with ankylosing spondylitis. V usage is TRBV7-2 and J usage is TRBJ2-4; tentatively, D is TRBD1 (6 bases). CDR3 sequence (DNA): TGTGCCAGCAGCGCAAACAGGGTGGGAAACATTCAGTACTTC. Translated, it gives CASSANRVGNIQYF.